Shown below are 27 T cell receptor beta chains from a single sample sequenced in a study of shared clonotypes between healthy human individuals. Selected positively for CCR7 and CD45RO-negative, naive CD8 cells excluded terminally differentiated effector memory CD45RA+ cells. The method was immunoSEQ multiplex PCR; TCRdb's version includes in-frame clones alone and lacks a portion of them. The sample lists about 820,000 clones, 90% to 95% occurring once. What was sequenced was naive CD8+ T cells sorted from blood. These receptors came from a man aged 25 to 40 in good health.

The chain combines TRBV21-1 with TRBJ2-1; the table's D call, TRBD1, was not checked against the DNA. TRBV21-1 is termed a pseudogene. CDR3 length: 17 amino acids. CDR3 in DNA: TGTGCCAGCAGCAAAGGGTTGAAACAGGGAACTTACAATGAGCAGTTCTTC. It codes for CASSKGLKQGTYNEQFF.

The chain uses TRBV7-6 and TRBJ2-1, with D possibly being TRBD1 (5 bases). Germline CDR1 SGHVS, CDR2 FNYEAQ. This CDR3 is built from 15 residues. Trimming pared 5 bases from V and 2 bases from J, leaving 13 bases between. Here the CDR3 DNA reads TGTGCCAGCAGCGTAGAAGGGGTACCCTACAATGAGCAGTTCTTC. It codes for CASSVEGVPYNEQFF.

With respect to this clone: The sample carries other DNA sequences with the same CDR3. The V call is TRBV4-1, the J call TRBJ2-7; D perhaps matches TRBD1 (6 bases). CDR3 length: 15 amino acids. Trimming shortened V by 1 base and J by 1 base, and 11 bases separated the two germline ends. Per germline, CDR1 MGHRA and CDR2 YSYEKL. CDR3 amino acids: CASSQVQGSSYEQYF. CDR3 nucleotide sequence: TGCGCCAGCAGCCAAGTACAGGGTTCATCCTACGAGCAGTACTTC.

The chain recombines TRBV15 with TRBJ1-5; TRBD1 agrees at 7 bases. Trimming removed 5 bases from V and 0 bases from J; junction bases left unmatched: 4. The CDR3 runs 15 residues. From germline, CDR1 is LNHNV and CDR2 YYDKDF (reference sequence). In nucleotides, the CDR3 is TGTGCCACCAGCTTTACAGGGGATAGCAATCAGCCCCAGCATTTT. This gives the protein CATSFTGDSNQPQHF. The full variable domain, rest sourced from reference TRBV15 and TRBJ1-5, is DAMVIQNPRYQVTQFGKPVTLSCSQTLNHNVMYWYQQKSSQAPKLLFHYYDKDFNNEADTPDNFQSRRPNTSFCFLDIRSPGLGDTAMYLCATSFTGDSNQPQHFGDGTRLSIL.

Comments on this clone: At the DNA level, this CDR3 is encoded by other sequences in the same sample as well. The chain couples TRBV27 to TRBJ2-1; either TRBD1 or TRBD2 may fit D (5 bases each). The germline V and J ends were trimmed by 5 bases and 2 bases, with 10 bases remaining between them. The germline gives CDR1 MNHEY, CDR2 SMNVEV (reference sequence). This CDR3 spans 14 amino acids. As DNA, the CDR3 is TGTGCCAGCAGTCTCGGGACCCCCTACAATGAGCAGTTCTTC. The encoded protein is CASSLGTPYNEQFF.

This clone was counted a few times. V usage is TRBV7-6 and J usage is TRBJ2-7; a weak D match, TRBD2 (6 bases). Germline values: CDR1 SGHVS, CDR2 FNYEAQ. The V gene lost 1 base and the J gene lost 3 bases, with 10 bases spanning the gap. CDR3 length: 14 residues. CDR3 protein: CASSLGGVNYEQYF. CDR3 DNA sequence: TGTGCCAGCAGCTTAGGCGGGGTAAACTACGAGCAGTACTTC.

This chain's CDR3 is CASSLGLVDYGYTF. CDR3 in DNA: TGTGCCAGCAGCTTAGGGTTGGTAGACTATGGCTACACCTTC. The V and J genes are TRBV7-9 and TRBJ1-2; D gene unclear. Trimming took off 1 base at V and 3 bases at J, with 9 bases between the two ends. The CDR3 runs to 14 residues. Germline V gene data show CDR1 as SEHNR and CDR2 as FQNEAQ (reference sequence).

As DNA, the CDR3 is TGTGCCAGCAGCGACAGCGACGAGACCTCCTACAATGAGCAGTTCTTC. This codes for CASSDSDETSYNEQFF. This rearrangement joins TRBV5-4 to TRBJ2-1; tentative D call: TRBD1 (5 bases). V was cut by 4 bases and J by 0 bases, with 14 bases left in between. The CDR3 totals 16 residues. Germline assignment: CDR1 SGHNT and CDR2 YYREEE (reference sequence).

The CDR3 region has the DNA TGCGCCAGCAGCTGGGCAGGGCTCCCGTACGAGCAGTACTTC. Protein sequence: CASSWAGLPYEQYF. This chain uses TRBV5-1 with TRBJ2-7, with D possibly matching TRBD1 (5 bases). CDR3 length: 14 residues. Germline-derived CDR1 and CDR2 are SGHRS and YFSETQ. Trimming stripped 3 bases from V and 4 bases from J, with 14 bases between.

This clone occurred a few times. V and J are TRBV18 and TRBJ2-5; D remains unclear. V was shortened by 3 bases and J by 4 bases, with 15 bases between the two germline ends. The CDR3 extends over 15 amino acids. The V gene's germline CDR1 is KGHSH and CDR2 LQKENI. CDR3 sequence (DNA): TGTGCCAGCTCACCTAACGCGGAGCAGCCAGAGACCCAGTACTTC. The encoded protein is CASSPNAEQPETQYF.

In DNA form, the CDR3 reads TGTGCCAGCGGGAAGAACAGGGGGAACACTGAAGCTTTCTTT. Encoded protein: CASGKNRGNTEAFF. The V gene is TRBV28, the J gene TRBJ1-1; 7 bases align to TRBD1. The CDR3 length is 14 residues. Germline V gene sequence: CDR1 MDHEN, CDR2 SYDVKM. J was trimmed by 1 base and V by 8 bases; bases with no gene match: 7. Using reference TRBV28 and TRBJ1-1 for the parts outside the CDR3, the full variable domain is DVKVTQSSRYLVKRTGEKVFLECVQDMDHENMFWYRQDPGLGLRLIYFSYDVKMKEKGDIPEGYSVSREKKERFSLILESASTNQTSMYLCASGKNRGNTEAFFGQGTRLTVV.

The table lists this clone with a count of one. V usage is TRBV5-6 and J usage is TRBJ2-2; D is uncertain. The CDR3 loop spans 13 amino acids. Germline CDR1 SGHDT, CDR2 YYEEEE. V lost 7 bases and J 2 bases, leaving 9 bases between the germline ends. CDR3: CASSDGNTGELFF. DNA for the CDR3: TGTGCCAGCTCAGACGGAAACACCGGGGAGCTGTTTTTT.

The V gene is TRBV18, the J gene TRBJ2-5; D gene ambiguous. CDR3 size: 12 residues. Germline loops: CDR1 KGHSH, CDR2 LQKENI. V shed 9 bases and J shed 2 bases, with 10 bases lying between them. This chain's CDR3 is CASSNPQETQYF. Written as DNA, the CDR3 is TGTGCCAGTTCCAACCCACAAGAGACCCAGTACTTC. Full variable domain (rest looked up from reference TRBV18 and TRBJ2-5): NAGVMQNPRHLVRRRGQEARLRCSPMKGHSHVYWYRQLPEEGLKFMVYLQKENIIDESGMPKERFSAEFPKEGPSILRIQQVVRGDSAAYFCASSNPQETQYFGPGTRLLVL.

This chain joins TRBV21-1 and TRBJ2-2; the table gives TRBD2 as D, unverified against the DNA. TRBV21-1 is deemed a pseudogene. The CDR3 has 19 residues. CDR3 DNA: TGTGCCAGCAGCAAAGTGAAGCGGGAGGGCCTCGGGAACACCGGGGAGCTGTTTTTT. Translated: CASSKVKREGLGNTGELFF.

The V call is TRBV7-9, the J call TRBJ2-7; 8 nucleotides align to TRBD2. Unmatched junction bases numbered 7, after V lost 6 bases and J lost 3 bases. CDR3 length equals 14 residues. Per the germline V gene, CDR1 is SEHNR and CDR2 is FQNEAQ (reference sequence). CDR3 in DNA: TGTGCCAGCAGTGGCCCGGGAGGGCTCTACGAGCAGTACTTC. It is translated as CASSGPGGLYEQYF.

For the CDR3, the DNA is TGTGCCAGTAGTGTATGGCTAGCGGGATTCACAGATACGCAGTATTTT. This codes for CASSVWLAGFTDTQYF. The rearrangement uses TRBV19 and TRBJ2-3; 9 bases are shared with TRBD2. Trimming cost V 5 bases and J 2 bases; bases outside gene matches: 8. The CDR3 length is 16 residues. Germline CDR1 reads LNHDA; CDR2 reads SQIVND (reference sequence).

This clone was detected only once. CDR3: CSAITQGEQYF. The CDR3, as DNA: TGCAGTGCCATCACACAGGGCGAGCAGTACTTC. This rearrangement joins TRBV20-1 to TRBJ2-7; D perhaps matches TRBD1 (6 bases). Trimming shortened V by 6 bases and J by 6 bases, and 12 bases separated the two germline ends. Germline CDR1 DFQATT, CDR2 SNEGSKA (reference sequence). This CDR3 has 11 residues.

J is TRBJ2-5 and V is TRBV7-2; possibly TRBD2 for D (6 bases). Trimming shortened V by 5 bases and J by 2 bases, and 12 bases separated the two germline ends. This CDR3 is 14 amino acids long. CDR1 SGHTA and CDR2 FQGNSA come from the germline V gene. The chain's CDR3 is CASSPGLQQETQYF. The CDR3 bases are TGTGCCAGCAGCCCGGGACTCCAGCAAGAGACCCAGTACTTC. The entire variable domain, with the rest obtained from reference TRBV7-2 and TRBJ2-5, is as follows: GAGVSQSPSNKVTEKGKDVELRCDPISGHTALYWYRQSLGQGLEFLIYFQGNSAPDKSGLPSDRFSAERTGGSVSTLTIQRTQQEDSAVYLCASSPGLQQETQYFGPGTRLLVL.

CDR3 in DNA: TGTGCCAGCAGCTTGGTGGGAACCCAAGAGACCCAGTACTTC. Its translation: CASSLVGTQETQYF. V is TRBV7-9 and J is TRBJ2-5; unclear D gene. Trimming pared 3 bases from V and 1 base from J, leaving 9 bases between. CDR1 SEHNR and CDR2 FQNEAQ come from the germline V gene (reference sequence). The CDR3 is 14 amino acids.

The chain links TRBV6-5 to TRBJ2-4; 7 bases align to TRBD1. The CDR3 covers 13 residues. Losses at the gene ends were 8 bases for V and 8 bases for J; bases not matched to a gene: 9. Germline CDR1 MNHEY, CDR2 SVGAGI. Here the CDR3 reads CASARGWGDIQYF. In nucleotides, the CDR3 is TGTGCCAGCGCCAGGGGGTGGGGTGACATTCAGTACTTC.

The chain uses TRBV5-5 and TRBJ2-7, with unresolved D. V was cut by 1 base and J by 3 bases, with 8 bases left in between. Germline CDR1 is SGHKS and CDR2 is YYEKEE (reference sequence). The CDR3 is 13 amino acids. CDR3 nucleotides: TGTGCCAGCAGCTTGCTCCCGGGCTACGAGCAGTACTTC. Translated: CASSLLPGYEQYF.

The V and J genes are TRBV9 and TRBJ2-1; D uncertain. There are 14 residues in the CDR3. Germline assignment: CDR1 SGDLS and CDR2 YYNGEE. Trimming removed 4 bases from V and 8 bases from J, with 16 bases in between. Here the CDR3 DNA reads TGTGCCAGCAGCCCCGGGCTAGTCAACGATGAGCAGTTCTTC. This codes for CASSPGLVNDEQFF.

The CDR3 sequence is CASSYAGTELYYGYTF. The CDR3 nucleotides are TGTGCCAGCAGCTATGCGGGGACCGAGTTGTACTATGGCTACACCTTC. This chain joins TRBV7-9 and TRBJ1-2; D is perhaps TRBD1 (5 bases). The germline CDR1 and CDR2 sequences are SEHNR and FQNEAQ (reference sequence). The CDR3 has 16 amino acids. Trimming pared 4 bases from V and 3 bases from J, leaving 18 bases between.

CDR3 region: CASSLGLREQYF. In DNA form, the CDR3 reads TGTGCCAGCAGCTTGGGCCTTAGGGAGCAGTACTTC. The V and J genes are TRBV5-5 and TRBJ2-7; D gene unclear. Germline loops: CDR1 SGHKS, CDR2 YYEKEE (reference sequence). There are 12 residues in the CDR3. V lost 0 bases, J lost 7 bases, and 8 bases lay in between.

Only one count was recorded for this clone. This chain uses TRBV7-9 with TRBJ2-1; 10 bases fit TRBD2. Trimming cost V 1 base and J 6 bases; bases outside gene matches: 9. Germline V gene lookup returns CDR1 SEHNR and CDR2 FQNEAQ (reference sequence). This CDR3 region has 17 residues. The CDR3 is CASSLGLAGVRSNEQFF. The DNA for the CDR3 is TGTGCCAGCAGCTTAGGTCTAGCGGGAGTACGAAGCAATGAGCAGTTCTTC.

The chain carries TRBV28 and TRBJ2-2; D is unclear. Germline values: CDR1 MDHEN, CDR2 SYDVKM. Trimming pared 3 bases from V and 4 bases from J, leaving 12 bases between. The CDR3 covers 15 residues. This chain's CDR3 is CASSLRIFGTGELFF. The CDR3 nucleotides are TGTGCCAGCAGTTTGCGGATTTTTGGCACCGGGGAGCTGTTTTTT.

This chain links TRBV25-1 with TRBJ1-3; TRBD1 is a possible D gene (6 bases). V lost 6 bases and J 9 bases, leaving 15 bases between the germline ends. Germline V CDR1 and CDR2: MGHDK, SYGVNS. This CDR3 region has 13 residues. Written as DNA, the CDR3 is TGTGCCAGCAGCGAGACAGGCGGGGGCACCATATATTTT. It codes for CASSETGGGTIYF.